This is a list of T cell receptor beta chains from one sample in a study of blood T cell repertoires in COVID-19. Profiled with immunoSEQ multiplex PCR; TCRdb holds only in-frame clones, not every one. The sample has roughly 250,000 clones; 87% are singletons. Specimen: peripheral blood. The receptors derive from a man between 60 and 75 years old who had recovered from COVID-19. CDR3s include the opening cysteine and the closing phenylalanine or tryptophan. D genes are given only for firm matches. The listing skips clone size in some rows; elsewhere it reads once, few, many or a size class.

clone_size: .
v_call: TRBV4-1
j_call: TRBJ1-2
d_call: .
cdr3_nt: TGCGCCAGCAGCCAAGCCCCAACCGGGGACTATGGCTACACCTTC
cdr3_aa: CASSQAPTGDYGYTF

clone_size: once
v_call: TRBV30
j_call: TRBJ1-3
d_call: .
cdr3_nt: TGTGCCTGGAGTTTCACAGTTTTCTCTGGAAACACCATATATTTT
cdr3_aa: CAWSFTVFSGNTIYF

clone_size: .
v_call: TRBV6-5
j_call: TRBJ1-4
d_call: .
cdr3_nt: TGTGCCAGCAGTTCCCCACGGGGAGGTAGTGAAAAACTGTTTTTT
cdr3_aa: CASSSPRGGSEKLFF

clone_size: .
v_call: TRBV5-5
j_call: TRBJ1-4
d_call: .
cdr3_nt: TGTGCCAGCAGCTTAGGTCGGGGAGAAGGTGAAAAACTGTTTTTT
cdr3_aa: CASSLGRGEGEKLFF

clone_size: .
v_call: TRBV7-2
j_call: TRBJ2-3
d_call: .
cdr3_nt: TGTGCCAGCAGCTGGCTCACAGATACGCAGTATTTT
cdr3_aa: CASSWLTDTQYF

clone_size: .
v_call: TRBV5-1
j_call: TRBJ2-1
d_call: TRBD2
cdr3_nt: TGCGCCAGCAGCTTACTAGCGGGGGGCCGTAATGAGCAGTTCTTC
cdr3_aa: CASSLLAGGRNEQFF

clone_size: few
v_call: TRBV5-1
j_call: TRBJ2-7
d_call: TRBD2
cdr3_nt: TGCGCCAGCACCCGAGGGACTAGCGGGGGGGTCTCCTACGAGCAGTACTTC
cdr3_aa: CASTRGTSGGVSYEQYF

clone_size: .
v_call: TRBV27
j_call: TRBJ1-2
d_call: TRBD1
cdr3_nt: TGTGCCAGCAGTGACCCGGGACAGGGGGTTGAGGGCTACACCTTC
cdr3_aa: CASSDPGQGVEGYTF

clone_size: .
v_call: TRBV29-1
j_call: TRBJ1-4
d_call: TRBD1
cdr3_nt: TGCAGCGTAGGGACAGGGTACGAAAAACTGTTTTTT
cdr3_aa: CSVGTGYEKLFF

clone_size: .
v_call: TRBV28
j_call: TRBJ1-1
d_call: .
cdr3_nt: TGTGCCAGCGGCGGCCGGATGAACACTGAAGCTTTCTTT
cdr3_aa: CASGGRMNTEAFF

clone_size: .
v_call: TRBV7-9
j_call: TRBJ2-1
d_call: .
cdr3_nt: TGTGCCAGCACATTCCCCAGGGGCCATAACTCCTACAATGAGCAGTTCTTC
cdr3_aa: CASTFPRGHNSYNEQFF

clone_size: .
v_call: TRBV20-1
j_call: TRBJ1-2
d_call: TRBD1
cdr3_nt: TGCAGTGCTAGTGAGACAGGGGGCAATTACTATGGCTACACCTTC
cdr3_aa: CSASETGGNYYGYTF

clone_size: .
v_call: TRBV24-1
j_call: TRBJ2-1
d_call: TRBD2
cdr3_nt: TGTGCCACCAGGGGCCCCACTAGCGGGGGATACAATGAGCAGTTCTTC
cdr3_aa: CATRGPTSGGYNEQFF

clone_size: .
v_call: TRBV30
j_call: TRBJ1-6
d_call: TRBD1
cdr3_nt: TGTGCCTGGAGGACAGGGGTTAATTCACCCCTCCACTTT
cdr3_aa: CAWRTGVNSPLHF

clone_size: .
v_call: TRBV7-2
j_call: TRBJ2-5
d_call: .
cdr3_nt: TGTGCCAGCAGCCTCTATTGGCAGGGCTTGGGGGAGACCCAGTACTTC
cdr3_aa: CASSLYWQGLGETQYF

clone_size: .
v_call: TRBV5-1
j_call: TRBJ1-5
d_call: TRBD1
cdr3_nt: TGCGCCAGCAGCTTGGCGGGACAGCTCAATCAGCCCCAGCATTTT
cdr3_aa: CASSLAGQLNQPQHF

clone_size: .
v_call: TRBV19
j_call: TRBJ2-7
d_call: .
cdr3_nt: TGTGCCACTCGGGACAACTCCTACGAGCAGTACTTC
cdr3_aa: CATRDNSYEQYF

clone_size: .
v_call: TRBV28
j_call: TRBJ2-7
d_call: .
cdr3_nt: TGTGCCAGCGGACTGGAGGACTCCAAGCGGGAGCAGTACTTC
cdr3_aa: CASGLEDSKREQYF

clone_size: .
v_call: TRBV4-2
j_call: TRBJ1-1
d_call: TRBD1
cdr3_nt: TGTGCCAGCAGCCGAGGGGGCCTAAGCACTGAAGCTTTCTTT
cdr3_aa: CASSRGGLSTEAFF

clone_size: .
v_call: TRBV6-1
j_call: TRBJ2-1
d_call: TRBD2
cdr3_nt: TGTGCCAGCAGTGAACGAGGACTAGCTCAGAGGAATGAGCAGTTCTTC
cdr3_aa: CASSERGLAQRNEQFF

clone_size: .
v_call: TRBV20-1
j_call: TRBJ2-5
d_call: TRBD1
cdr3_nt: TGCAGTGCTAGTCGGACAGGGTGGGAAGAGACCCAGTACTTC
cdr3_aa: CSASRTGWEETQYF

clone_size: .
v_call: TRBV7-9
j_call: TRBJ1-5
d_call: .
cdr3_nt: TGTGCCAGCAGCTTAGCGGCCGGAGGCAATCAGCCCCAGCATTTT
cdr3_aa: CASSLAAGGNQPQHF

clone_size: .
v_call: TRBV2
j_call: TRBJ2-7
d_call: .
cdr3_nt: TGTGCCAGCAGTGGTCTTTCCTACGAGCAGTACTTC
cdr3_aa: CASSGLSYEQYF

clone_size: .
v_call: TRBV15
j_call: TRBJ1-4
d_call: .
cdr3_nt: TGTGCCACCAGCCTACCCGGGGCAACTAATGAAAAACTGTTTTTT
cdr3_aa: CATSLPGATNEKLFF

clone_size: .
v_call: TRBV19
j_call: TRBJ2-7
d_call: TRBD1
cdr3_nt: TGTGCCAGTAGTATAGGGACAGGGAGCGCCTACGAGCAGTACTTC
cdr3_aa: CASSIGTGSAYEQYF

clone_size: once
v_call: TRBV18
j_call: TRBJ1-2
d_call: TRBD1
cdr3_nt: TGTGCCAGCTCACCCGATACAGGGGGCTATGGCTACACCTTC
cdr3_aa: CASSPDTGGYGYTF

clone_size: .
v_call: TRBV11-2
j_call: TRBJ1-1
d_call: .
cdr3_nt: TGTGCCAGCAGCTTAGTCGGCGGGAACACTGAAGCTTTCTTT
cdr3_aa: CASSLVGGNTEAFF

clone_size: once
v_call: TRBV25-1
j_call: TRBJ1-6
d_call: .
cdr3_nt: TGTGCCAGCAGTGAAGTTGGGAGGGCCTATAATTCACCCCTCCACTTT
cdr3_aa: CASSEVGRAYNSPLHF

clone_size: .
v_call: TRBV27
j_call: TRBJ1-5
d_call: TRBD1
cdr3_nt: TGTGCCAGCAAGGGGACAGGGGTTTGGAGCAATCAGCCCCAGCATTTT
cdr3_aa: CASKGTGVWSNQPQHF

clone_size: .
v_call: TRBV4-1
j_call: TRBJ2-7
d_call: .
cdr3_nt: TGCGCCAGCAGCCAAGATCTGGCAGGGGTATGGGACGAGCAGTACTTC
cdr3_aa: CASSQDLAGVWDEQYF

clone_size: .
v_call: TRBV5-4
j_call: TRBJ1-6
d_call: .
cdr3_nt: TGTGCCAGCAGCGCGACAGGAGCTAGGGGTTCACCCCTCCACTTT
cdr3_aa: CASSATGARGSPLHF

clone_size: .
v_call: TRBV27
j_call: TRBJ1-6
d_call: TRBD1
cdr3_nt: TGTGCCAGCAGTTTAGGGCTAGGGGGACAGGGGTATAATTCACCCCTCCACTTT
cdr3_aa: CASSLGLGGQGYNSPLHF

clone_size: few
v_call: TRBV6-4
j_call: TRBJ1-6
d_call: .
cdr3_nt: TGTGCCAGCAGTGACTACAGTAGAAATTCACCCCTCCACTTT
cdr3_aa: CASSDYSRNSPLHF

clone_size: .
v_call: TRBV9
j_call: TRBJ1-2
d_call: .
cdr3_nt: TGTGCCAGCAGCGGGCATTCATCGCAGAGCGACTATGGCTACACCTTC
cdr3_aa: CASSGHSSQSDYGYTF

clone_size: .
v_call: TRBV28
j_call: TRBJ1-3
d_call: TRBD1
cdr3_nt: TGTGCCAGCGTCAGGGGGCGCGGAAACACCATATATTTT
cdr3_aa: CASVRGRGNTIYF

clone_size: .
v_call: TRBV6-2/TRBV6-3
j_call: TRBJ1-1
d_call: TRBD1
cdr3_nt: TGTGCCAGCAGTCACGACAGGGACAGGGGGCGGGACACTGAAGCTTTCTTT
cdr3_aa: CASSHDRDRGRDTEAFF

clone_size: .
v_call: TRBV9
j_call: TRBJ2-3
d_call: TRBD2
cdr3_nt: TGTGCCAGCAGCGCGGGGGGGGGCCATACAGATACGCAGTATTTT
cdr3_aa: CASSAGGGHTDTQYF

clone_size: .
v_call: TRBV19
j_call: TRBJ1-5
d_call: .
cdr3_nt: TGTGCCAGTAGCCAAAAACCGGGACAAAGGGGTAATCAGCCCCAGCATTTT
cdr3_aa: CASSQKPGQRGNQPQHF

clone_size: .
v_call: TRBV23-1
j_call: TRBJ2-3
d_call: TRBD1
cdr3_nt: TGCGCCAGCAGTCAGCCTATGGACAGGGAGTTAACAGATACGCAGTATTTT
cdr3_aa: CASSQPMDRELTDTQYF

clone_size: .
v_call: TRBV2
j_call: TRBJ1-3
d_call: .
cdr3_nt: TGTGCCAGCAGTGAAGGGCTAGGCTCGGGAAACACCATATATTTT
cdr3_aa: CASSEGLGSGNTIYF

clone_size: .
v_call: TRBV30
j_call: TRBJ2-7
d_call: .
cdr3_nt: TGTGCCTGGAACGTGGACAGAGACTCCTACGAGCAGTACTTC
cdr3_aa: CAWNVDRDSYEQYF

clone_size: .
v_call: TRBV3-1/TRBV3-2
j_call: TRBJ1-2
d_call: .
cdr3_nt: TGTGCCAGCAGCCGACTCGGAGGCTACACCTTC
cdr3_aa: CASSRLGGYTF

clone_size: .
v_call: TRBV19
j_call: TRBJ1-2
d_call: TRBD1
cdr3_nt: TGTGCCAGTGATCCGGGACAGGGCCCGCGGGACTATGGCTACACCTTC
cdr3_aa: CASDPGQGPRDYGYTF

clone_size: .
v_call: TRBV5-5
j_call: TRBJ2-7
d_call: .
cdr3_nt: TGTGCCAGCAGCTTGACAGATTACGAGCAGTACTTC
cdr3_aa: CASSLTDYEQYF

clone_size: .
v_call: TRBV6-9
j_call: TRBJ2-5
d_call: .
cdr3_nt: TGTGCCAGCAGTTCCTCTAGCGCAGAGACCCAGTACTTC
cdr3_aa: CASSSSSAETQYF

clone_size: .
v_call: TRBV5-1
j_call: TRBJ2-5
d_call: .
cdr3_nt: TGCGCCAGCAGCTTGGGAGGACAAGAGACCCAGTACTTC
cdr3_aa: CASSLGGQETQYF